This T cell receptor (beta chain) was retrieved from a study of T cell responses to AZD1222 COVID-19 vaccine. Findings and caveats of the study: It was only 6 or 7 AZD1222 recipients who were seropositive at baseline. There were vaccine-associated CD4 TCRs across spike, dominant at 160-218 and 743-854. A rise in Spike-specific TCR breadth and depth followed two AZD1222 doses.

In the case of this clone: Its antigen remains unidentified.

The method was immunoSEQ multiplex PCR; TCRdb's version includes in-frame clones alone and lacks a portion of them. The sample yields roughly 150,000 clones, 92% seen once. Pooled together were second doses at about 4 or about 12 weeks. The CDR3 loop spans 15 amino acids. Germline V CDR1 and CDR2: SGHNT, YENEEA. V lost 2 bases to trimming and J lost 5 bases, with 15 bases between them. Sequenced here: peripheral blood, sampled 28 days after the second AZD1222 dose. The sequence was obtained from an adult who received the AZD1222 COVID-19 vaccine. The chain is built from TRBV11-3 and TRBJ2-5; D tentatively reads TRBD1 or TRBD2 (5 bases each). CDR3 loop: CASSLRGGPRETQYF. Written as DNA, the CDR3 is TGTGCCAGCAGCTTACGTGGGGGTCCCCGGGAGACCCAGTACTTC.